These 6 T cell receptor beta chains came from one sample sequenced in a study of cytomegalovirus exposure and HLA in healthy donors. The study ran its PCR with 60 Vbeta and 13 Jbeta primers. Generated by immunoSEQ multiplex PCR, the TCRdb table keeps only in-frame clones and is missing some. The table has 130,000 or so clones, more than 75% seen once. The sequencing input was PBMCs. These receptors came from a male donor in good health and CMV-seronegative.

In its sample, this clone was seen once. The chain uses TRBV19 and TRBJ1-5; D not resolved. CDR1 and CDR2 from the germline V gene are LNHDA and SQIVND (reference sequence). With 3 bases removed from V and 5 bases from J, the gap between germline ends came to 14 bases. The CDR3 has 15 residues. DNA of the CDR3: TGTGCCAGTAGTATTTCCCACCAGGCCTATCAGCCCCAGCATTTT. Residues: CASSISHQAYQPQHF.

V usage is TRBV29-1 and J usage is TRBJ1-4; maybe TRBD1 (6 bases). Looked up from germline, CDR1 is SQVTM and CDR2 is ANQGSEA. This CDR3 comprises 14 residues. V lost 6 bases, J lost 8 bases, and 19 bases lay in between. The DNA of the CDR3 is TGCAGCGTCCGGGGGGGGGCCCTGGAAGAAAAACTGTTTTTT. It translates to CSVRGGALEEKLFF.

The chain is built from TRBV5-1 and TRBJ2-7, with 16 nucleotides matching TRBD2. Germline CDR1 and CDR2: SGHRS and YFSETQ. The length of the CDR3 is 16 residues. With V trimmed by 2 bases and J by 6 bases, 5 bases remained unmatched. The CDR3 DNA reads as TGCGCCAGCAGCTTCGGGACTAGCGGGGGGGCTATCGAGCAGTACTTC. Amino acid sequence: CASSFGTSGGAIEQYF.

The gene calls are TRBV11-2 and TRBJ2-7, with a weak D call TRBD1 (5 bases). The V gene's germline CDR1 is SGHAT and CDR2 FQNNGV. The CDR3 sequence is 17 residues long. V gave up 4 bases and J gave up 5 bases, with 24 bases separating them. The CDR3 sequence is CASSSQGLSSGIHEQYF. In DNA form, the CDR3 reads TGTGCCAGCAGCTCCCAGGGCCTTTCCTCCGGTATCCACGAGCAGTACTTC.

The V call is TRBV5-8, the J call TRBJ1-5; 12 bases match TRBD1. CDR3 length: 13 amino acids. J gave up 5 bases and V 7 bases, and 1 base lay outside the gene matches. Per the germline V gene, CDR1 is SGHTS and CDR2 is YDEGEE. CDR3 DNA sequence: TGTGCCAGCGGGACAGGGGGCGATCAGCCCCAGCATTTT. Protein: CASGTGGDQPQHF.

V and J are TRBV5-4 and TRBJ2-7; a possible D gene is TRBD2 (6 bases). The V gene's germline CDR1 is SGHNT and CDR2 YYREEE (reference sequence). With 4 bases removed from V and 0 bases from J, the gap between germline ends came to 14 bases. The CDR3 consists of 15 residues. The CDR3 DNA reads TGTGCCAGCAGCCCCAGCGGACTAAGCTCCTACGAGCAGTACTTC. Protein sequence: CASSPSGLSSYEQYF.